This T cell receptor (beta chain) was captured in a study of cytomegalovirus exposure and HLA in healthy donors. For the study at large: For the roughly 370 genotyped donors, about 81% fell within the Caucasian-associated ancestry cluster.

Germline V CDR1 and CDR2: SGHDT, YYEEEE. V was pared by 0 bases and J by 1 base, with 5 bases of the junction left unmatched. This CDR3 is 16 amino acids long. Regarding the study as a whole: As a later analysis revealed, most CMV-associated TCR beta chains appeared HLA-restricted.

In the PCR, 60 Vbeta and 13 Jbeta primers were used. Some clones are missing from TCRdb's copy, which holds only in-frame ones; the method was immunoSEQ multiplex PCR. The sample records 55,000 or so clones, 70% to 85% being singletons. For this clone: As yet, its antigen is unknown.

The sequencing input was PBMCs. The origin of this receptor is a man in his fifties in good health and CMV-seronegative. The genes are TRBV5-6 and TRBJ1-1, with 8 bases that match TRBD1. CDR3 protein: CASSLDGQGWNTEAFF. The DNA for the CDR3 is TGTGCCAGCAGCTTGGACGGACAGGGTTGGAACACTGAAGCTTTCTTT.